What follows are 16 T cell receptor beta chains derived from one specimen sequenced in a study of blood T cell repertoires in COVID-19. The table came from immunoSEQ multiplex PCR; TCRdb's copy has only in-frame clones and leaves some out. The table lists about 140,000 clones, roughly four fifths of them singletons. Sample: peripheral blood. The receptors were gathered from a woman aged 45-59 years with active or convalescent COVID-19.

The rearrangement uses TRBV28 and TRBJ1-5; 8 bases are shared with TRBD1. The length of the CDR3 is 15 residues. From germline, CDR1 is MDHEN and CDR2 SYDVKM. The J segment lost 2 bases and the V segment lost 7 bases, leaving 7 bases of the junction unmatched. DNA for the CDR3: TGTGCCAGCACCACTCCGACAGGGGGCAATCAGCCCCAGCATTTT. It translates to CASTTPTGGNQPQHF.

The CDR3 DNA is TGTGCCAGCAGCCAGGGCAGGGAAGGCAATCAGCCCCAGCATTTT. Its protein product is CASSQGREGNQPQHF. The chain uses TRBV3-1 (or the pseudogene TRBV3-2) and TRBJ1-5; a possible D gene is TRBD1 (5 bases). V lost 3 bases to trimming and J lost 2 bases, with 11 bases between them. Looked up from germline, CDR1 is LGHDT and CDR2 is YNNKEL (reference sequence). CDR3 length: 15 amino acids.

This clone was picked up a small number of times. The V and J genes are TRBV30 and TRBJ1-4, with 10 nucleotides matching TRBD1. J lost 8 bases, V lost 4 bases, and 7 bases had no gene match. Germline loops: CDR1 GTSNPN, CDR2 SVGIG (reference sequence). The CDR3 loop spans 14 amino acids. CDR3 protein: CAWIPGQGSEKLFF. CDR3 DNA: TGTGCCTGGATTCCGGGACAGGGGAGCGAAAAACTGTTTTTT.

This CDR3 is CASSPGADLMNTEAFF. CDR3 DNA sequence: TGTGCCAGCTCACCAGGGGCAGACCTTATGAACACTGAAGCTTTCTTT. This chain connects TRBV18 to TRBJ1-1; a weak D match, TRBD1 (5 bases). The ends were cut back, 2 bases at V and 0 bases at J, with 13 bases in the middle. The CDR3 contains 16 residues. CDR1 and CDR2 from the germline V gene are KGHSH and LQKENI.

V usage is TRBV7-6 and J usage is TRBJ1-1; no clear D. CDR3 size: 13 residues. Germline assignment: CDR1 SGHVS and CDR2 FNYEAQ. V shed 4 bases and J shed 0 bases, with 6 bases lying between them. For the CDR3, the DNA is TGTGCCAGCAGCTCAGAGGTGAACACTGAAGCTTTCTTT. It codes for CASSSEVNTEAFF.

The rearrangement uses TRBV7-2 and TRBJ2-7; TRBD2 matches 9 bases. Germline V gene data show CDR1 as SGHTA and CDR2 as FQGNSA. The CDR3 runs to 15 residues. V lost 4 bases and J lost 2; bases outside the gene matches: 6. The CDR3 reads CASSYWTSAPYEQYF. As DNA, the CDR3 is TGTGCCAGCAGCTACTGGACTAGCGCCCCCTACGAGCAGTACTTC.

This chain links TRBV11-1 with TRBJ2-1; 8 bases are a match to TRBD2. Unmatched junction bases numbered 13, after V lost 5 bases and J lost 7 bases. The germline gives CDR1 SGHAT, CDR2 FQDESV (reference sequence). CDR3 size: 16 residues. The CDR3 loop is CASSPWTSPLGNEQFF. The DNA of the CDR3 is TGTGCCAGCAGCCCCTGGACTAGCCCCCTAGGGAATGAGCAGTTCTTC.

This chain connects TRBV29-1 to TRBJ2-1; 8 bases fit TRBD2. CDR3 length: 14 residues. The J segment lost 9 bases and the V segment lost 3 bases, leaving 10 bases of the junction unmatched. CDR1 and CDR2 (germline): SQVTM, ANQGSEA. CDR3 amino acids: CSVDTSGAVGEQFF. DNA for the CDR3: TGCAGCGTTGATACTAGCGGTGCTGTTGGTGAGCAGTTCTTC.

This clone appeared a single time. The chain links TRBV9 to TRBJ2-3; 9 bases align to TRBD2. Germline assignment: CDR1 SGDLS and CDR2 YYNGEE. This CDR3 has 15 amino acids. The V segment lost 0 bases and the J segment 4 bases; nucleotides outside the gene matches: 3. This CDR3 is CASSVERGAPDTQYF. The CDR3 nucleotides are TGTGCCAGCAGCGTAGAGCGGGGGGCGCCAGATACGCAGTATTTT.

This clone has ten or more counts. The rearrangement links TRBV19 to TRBJ2-3; no definite D call. V was trimmed by 11 bases and J by 1 base, leaving 13 bases between them. The CDR3 has 13 residues. Germline V gives CDR1 LNHDA, CDR2 SQIVND (reference sequence). CDR3 amino acids: CAAGLSGTDTQYF. The CDR3 region has the DNA TGTGCCGCCGGGTTGTCAGGCACAGATACGCAGTATTTT.

The V gene is TRBV30, the J gene TRBJ1-1; D may be TRBD1 (6 bases). Per germline, CDR1 GTSNPN and CDR2 SVGIG (reference sequence). The V gene lost 0 bases and the J gene lost 3 bases, with 11 bases spanning the gap. This CDR3 has 14 amino acids. The CDR3 coding sequence is TGTGCCTGGAGTGTACAAACAGGGTACACTGAAGCTTTCTTT. Its translation: CAWSVQTGYTEAFF. The variable domain in full, completed from reference TRBV30 and TRBJ1-1, reads SQTIHQWPATLVQPVGSPLSLECTVEGTSNPNLYWYRQAAGRGLQLLFYSVGIGQISSEVPQNLSASRPQDRQFILSSKKLLLSDSGFYLCAWSVQTGYTEAFFGQGTRLTVV.

The CDR3: CASSPGPRGTNTEAFF. Written as DNA, the CDR3 is TGTGCCAGCAGCCCAGGGCCCAGGGGTACGAACACTGAAGCTTTCTTT. The chain couples TRBV7-6 to TRBJ1-1, with TRBD1 as a possible D gene (6 bases). The CDR3 is 16 residues long. V lost 5 bases to trimming and J lost 1 base, with 17 bases between them. In germline, CDR1 is SGHVS, CDR2 FNYEAQ.

The rearrangement uses TRBV5-4 and TRBJ2-4; TRBD1 matches at 7 bases. V shed 3 bases, J shed 2 bases, and the junction held 2 bases outside the gene matches. CDR3 length equals 14 residues. Looked up from germline, CDR1 is SGHNT and CDR2 is YYREEE (reference sequence). CDR3 protein: CASSSQGTKNIQYF. The DNA of the CDR3 is TGTGCCAGCAGCTCACAGGGGACCAAAAACATTCAGTACTTC.

This clone has at least ten counts. The rearrangement links TRBV29-1 to TRBJ1-2; no firm D call. This CDR3 region has 14 residues. Between the trimmed V and J ends, which lost 2 bases and 7 bases, there was a span of 17 bases. Germline loops: CDR1 SQVTM, CDR2 ANQGSEA. The DNA for the CDR3 is TGCAGCGTTGAACAACCGACACTCTCGGCTGGCTACACCTTC. Its protein is CSVEQPTLSAGYTF.

This chain connects TRBV19 to TRBJ2-3; TRBD2 aligns across 7 bases. V lost 5 bases to trimming and J lost 10 bases; unmatched junction nucleotides: 9. Germline V gene lookup returns CDR1 LNHDA and CDR2 SQIVND (reference sequence). The CDR3 spans 13 residues. DNA for the CDR3: TGTGCCAGTAGTCCCAGCGGGAAGGTCGCGCAGTATTTT. Its protein product is CASSPSGKVAQYF.

This clone has more than one count but fewer than ten. The rearrangement joins TRBV5-1 to TRBJ2-1; D might be TRBD1 (6 bases). Germline CDR1 is SGHRS and CDR2 is YFSETQ. The CDR3 covers 15 residues. V lost 0 bases and J lost 7, with 14 bases in between. The CDR3 DNA follows: TGCGCCAGCAGCTTGGAGGGGGAGCCCTTTAATGAGCAGTTCTTC. Amino acids: CASSLEGEPFNEQFF.